This T cell receptor (beta chain) is from a study of T cell responses to AZD1222 COVID-19 vaccine. The germline gives CDR1 KGHSH, CDR2 LQKENI. V dropped 2 bases and J dropped 5 bases, with 9 bases sitting between them. The CDR3 is 14 amino acids. Sequencing used immunoSEQ multiplex PCR; TCRdb keeps in-frame clones, though not all of them. The data show 150,000 or so clones, nearly 95% seen once. This clone turned up a few times. The antigen remains unidentified. Study-wide results and limits: The peak T cell response came first, and repertoires were sampled only after it. Donors, mostly white British, included more females; clonal diversity was possibly underestimated. Regions 160-218 and 743-854 dominated among vaccine-associated CD4 TCRs spanning spike.

This chain connects TRBV18 to TRBJ1-4, with D perhaps TRBD1 (5 bases). The TCR was taken from an adult in good health. The specimen was peripheral blood, collected on day 0 of AZD1222 vaccination. The CDR3 protein is CASSPRAGNEKLFF. The DNA of the CDR3 is TGTGCCAGCTCACCAAGGGCAGGGAATGAAAAACTGTTTTTT.